Each of the 26 T cell receptor beta chains below was sequenced from the same sample in a study of blood T cells in healthy people across ages. Through a sample-barcoded 5' primer and a J-beta primer mix, a second PCR was run for about 7 to 12 cycles. A single record per CDR3 protein comes from TCRdb applying MiXCR to the 5' RACE reads. The sample includes 600,000 to 850,000 distinct CDR3 sequences, roughly 41% seen only once; the top ten take 20% to 25%. Material for sequencing was blood. The receptor set was obtained from a woman aged 55-70 years in good health.

The chain recombines TRBV7-9 with TRBJ2-7; D not certain. In germline, CDR1 is SEHNR, CDR2 FQNEAQ (reference sequence). V was pared by 2 bases and J by 2 bases, with 16 bases between. This CDR3 is 16 amino acids long. The CDR3 spells CASSLLSTPNPYEQYF. In nucleotides, the CDR3 is TGTGCCAGCAGCTTATTATCGACACCTAACCCCTACGAGCAGTACTTC.

This chain links TRBV20-1 with TRBJ2-3, with TRBD1 matching 9 bases. V gave up 6 bases and J gave up 3 bases; unmatched junction bases: 4. Germline values: CDR1 DFQATT, CDR2 SNEGSKA (reference sequence). The CDR3 runs 13 residues. The CDR3: CSATGTGTDTQYF. CDR3 sequence (DNA): TGCAGTGCAACCGGGACAGGGACAGATACGCAGTATTTT.

The rearrangement uses TRBV15 and TRBJ1-2; no reliable D call. Trimming removed 0 bases from V and 4 bases from J, with 9 bases in between. Per germline, CDR1 LNHNV and CDR2 YYDKDF (reference sequence). The CDR3 is 14 residues long. The CDR3 reads CATSRDGILYGYTF. The CDR3 nucleotides are TGTGCCACCAGCAGAGATGGTATCCTCTATGGCTACACCTTC.

The chain has TRBV29-1 and TRBJ2-3; 10 bases are shared with TRBD2. Germline V CDR1 and CDR2: SQVTM, ANQGSEA. The length of the CDR3 is 13 residues. V lost 6 bases to trimming and J lost 14 bases; unmatched junction nucleotides: 14. The CDR3 protein is CSVGGLAASHAYF. The CDR3 bases are TGCAGCGTCGGAGGACTAGCGGCAAGTCACGCGTATTTT.

J is TRBJ1-1 and V is TRBV9; D uncertain. Germline assignment: CDR1 SGDLS and CDR2 YYNGEE. CDR3 length: 14 amino acids. V lost 3 bases to trimming and J lost 2 bases, with 11 bases between them. The CDR3 region is CASSASGGNTEAFF. Written as DNA, the CDR3 is TGTGCCAGCAGCGCATCAGGAGGCAACACTGAAGCTTTCTTT.

The chain uses TRBV29-1 and TRBJ2-7; the D gene is possibly TRBD1 (6 bases). The CDR3 runs to 14 residues. Deletions cut 0 bases from V and 2 bases from J, with 11 bases between. Germline CDR1 and CDR2: SQVTM and ANQGSEA. The CDR3 here is CSVEDQGTTYEQYF. The CDR3 coding sequence is TGCAGCGTTGAAGATCAGGGGACGACCTACGAGCAGTACTTC.

The rearrangement joins TRBV7-2 to TRBJ2-1; 9 positions match TRBD1. The trim removed 5 bases at V and 4 bases at J, leaving 9 bases unmatched. The CDR3 length is 16 residues. Per the germline V gene, CDR1 is SGHTA and CDR2 is FQGNSA. The CDR3 DNA reads TGTGCCAGCAGCCCATGGGACAGGGCTATATACAATGAGCAGTTCTTC. Translated: CASSPWDRAIYNEQFF.

This clonotype was counted a single time. This sequence joins TRBV20-1 and TRBJ1-2; perhaps TRBD1 as D (6 bases). In germline, CDR1 is DFQATT, CDR2 SNEGSKA (reference sequence). Trimming took off 6 bases at V and 0 bases at J, with 20 bases between the two ends. The CDR3 sequence is 16 residues long. The CDR3 coding sequence is TGCAGTGCAAGCGGACAGAGAATAAGCCCTAACTATGGCTACACCTTC. Amino acids: CSASGQRISPNYGYTF.

J is TRBJ1-1 and V is TRBV7-2; D ambiguous. Germline lookup yields CDR1 SGHTA and CDR2 FQGNSA. The CDR3 totals 13 residues. Deletions cut 5 bases from V and 6 bases from J, with 13 bases between. Here the CDR3 DNA reads TGTGCCAGCAGCGTGAAGGGTAATCCTGAAGCTTTCTTT. Translating gives CASSVKGNPEAFF.

This sequence joins TRBV3-1 and TRBJ1-2; TRBD1 aligns across 10 bases. Germline V gene sequence: CDR1 LGHDT, CDR2 YNNKEL (reference sequence). V lost 6 bases, J lost 6 bases, and 7 bases stayed unmatched. There are 14 residues in the CDR3. Here the CDR3 DNA reads TGTGCCAGCAGGGTGACAGGGGGCAAGGATGGCTACACCTTC. It translates to CASRVTGGKDGYTF.

This rearrangement joins TRBV7-9 to TRBJ2-7; a weak D match, TRBD2 (6 bases). This CDR3 region has 14 residues. The V gene's germline CDR1 is SEHNR and CDR2 FQNEAQ (reference sequence). V gave up 5 bases and J gave up 7 bases, with 18 bases separating them. CDR3 DNA sequence: TGTGCCAGCAGCCCCCTGGGGGGACTCAATGAGCAGTACTTC. Its protein is CASSPLGGLNEQYF.

A few counts support this clonotype. The chain has TRBV20-1 and TRBJ1-4; 9 positions match TRBD1. The CDR3 covers 13 residues. Trimming cost V 7 bases and J 8 bases; bases outside gene matches: 8. CDR1 is DFQATT and CDR2 is SNEGSKA in the germline V gene (reference sequence). The CDR3 coding sequence is TGCAGTGTTACCCCGACAGGGGGAGAAAAACTGTTTTTT. It encodes CSVTPTGGEKLFF.

The sample holds many counts of this clonotype. The J gene is TRBJ2-7, the V gene TRBV3-1; D perhaps matches TRBD2 (5 bases). CDR3 size: 12 residues. CDR1 LGHDT and CDR2 YNNKEL come from the germline V gene (reference sequence). Trimming removed 4 bases at V and 5 bases at J, with 9 bases between. CDR3 sequence: CASSLLGNEQYF. The CDR3, as DNA: TGTGCCAGCAGCCTACTCGGGAACGAGCAGTACTTC.

Only a few counts were recorded for this clonotype. J is TRBJ2-2 and V is TRBV12-3 or TRBV12-4; 8 nucleotides line up with TRBD2. This CDR3 is 15 amino acids long. The V and J ends lost 6 bases and 1 base, in that order; junction bases with no gene match: 4. The CDR3 loop is CASSGGRQNTGELFF. The CDR3 region has the DNA TGTGCCAGCAGCGGCGGGAGGCAGAACACCGGGGAGCTGTTTTTT.

This clonotype appeared a few times. The V call is TRBV28, the J call TRBJ1-4; unclear D gene. Germline V gene lookup returns CDR1 MDHEN and CDR2 SYDVKM. The CDR3 covers 12 residues. V was clipped by 2 bases and J by 10 bases, with 8 bases between them. The CDR3: CASSLVEGKLFF. The CDR3, as DNA: TGTGCCAGCAGTTTAGTAGAGGGAAAACTGTTTTTT.

This chain joins TRBV6-2 or TRBV6-3 and TRBJ2-3; 7 positions match TRBD2. The CDR3 has 12 residues. V shed 6 bases, J shed 7 bases, and the junction held 4 bases outside the gene matches. Germline CDR1 is MNHEY and CDR2 is SVGEGT. CDR3 loop: CASSPRGYTQYF. The CDR3 nucleotides read TGTGCCAGCAGCCCGCGGGGGTATACGCAGTATTTT.

V is TRBV20-1 and J is TRBJ2-7, with TRBD2 identical over 12 bases. The germline CDR1 and CDR2 sequences are DFQATT and SNEGSKA (reference sequence). This CDR3 is built from 14 residues. V was clipped by 3 bases and J by 3 bases; unmatched bases: 3. The CDR3 protein is CSARMTSGGYEQYF. The CDR3 region has the DNA TGCAGTGCTAGGATGACTAGCGGGGGCTACGAGCAGTACTTC.

This clonotype has a handful of counts. As DNA, the CDR3 is TGCGCCAGCAGCCCAGACAGCGGGTATTCACCCCTCCACTTT. Protein: CASSPDSGYSPLHF. The V call is TRBV5-1, the J call TRBJ1-6, with TRBD1 as a possible D gene (5 bases). This CDR3 comprises 14 residues. The V end was cut by 4 bases, the J end by 8 bases, with 13 bases between. CDR1 is SGHRS, CDR2 YFSETQ, per germline. Using reference TRBV5-1 and TRBJ1-6 for the parts outside the CDR3, the full variable domain is KAGVTQTPRYLIKTRGQQVTLSCSPISGHRSVSWYQQTPGQGLQFLFEYFSETQRNKGNFPGRFSGRQFSNSRSEMNVSTLELGDSALYLCASSPDSGYSPLHFGNGTRLTVT.

This clonotype has more than one count but fewer than ten. This sequence joins TRBV5-1 and TRBJ2-1, with D tentatively TRBD1 (5 bases). Germline V gene data show CDR1 as SGHRS and CDR2 as YFSETQ. V lost 7 bases, J lost 5 bases, and 13 bases lay in between. The CDR3 contains 13 residues. CDR3 nucleotides: TGCGCCAGCCATGGGGCTCTAGACAATGAGCAGTTCTTC. Its translation is CASHGALDNEQFF.

This clonotype was seen repeatedly, ten times or more. The chain joins TRBV20-1 to TRBJ2-7, with a tentative D call TRBD2 (6 bases). This CDR3 has 14 amino acids. The germline gives CDR1 DFQATT, CDR2 SNEGSKA (reference sequence). V was cut by 6 bases and J by 4 bases, with 19 bases left in between. The CDR3 coding sequence is TGCAGTGCCACGGACGGGGGAGCAGGGTACGAGCAGTACTTC. This translates into CSATDGGAGYEQYF.

The V call is TRBV27, the J call TRBJ2-1; weak D call: TRBD1 (6 bases). V was trimmed by 4 bases and J by 8 bases, leaving 15 bases between them. Germline V CDR1 and CDR2: MNHEY, SMNVEV (reference sequence). The length of the CDR3 is 14 residues. CDR3 sequence (DNA): TGTGCCAGCAGTTCAAGGGTGGGGGCGGATGAGCAGTTCTTC. It specifies CASSSRVGADEQFF.

The rearrangement uses TRBV5-1 and TRBJ1-1; TRBD1 matches 8 bases. Germline trimming cut 7 bases from V and 4 bases from J; bases unmatched to any gene: 12. The germline CDR1 and CDR2 sequences are SGHRS and YFSETQ. This CDR3 comprises 15 residues. Written as DNA, the CDR3 is TGCGCCAGCTACGAGAACCAGGGGGCTGTCACTGAAGCTTTCTTT. It yields the protein CASYENQGAVTEAFF. Looking up the rest from reference TRBV5-1 and TRBJ1-1 gives the full variable domain: KAGVTQTPRYLIKTRGQQVTLSCSPISGHRSVSWYQQTPGQGLQFLFEYFSETQRNKGNFPGRFSGRQFSNSRSEMNVSTLELGDSALYLCASYENQGAVTEAFFGQGTRLTVV.

A few counts support this clonotype. J is TRBJ1-5 and V is TRBV29-1; the match to TRBD1 covers 7 bases. The CDR3 is 13 amino acids. Germline CDR1 SQVTM, CDR2 ANQGSEA. Germline trimming cut 6 bases from V and 1 base from J; bases unmatched to any gene: 3. The CDR3 region is CSVGTASNQPQHF. For the CDR3, the DNA is TGCAGCGTCGGGACAGCGAGCAATCAGCCCCAGCATTTT.

The V gene is TRBV20-1, the J gene TRBJ2-5, with D unclear. The germline V and J ends were trimmed by 0 bases and 9 bases, with 20 bases remaining between them. Germline-derived CDR1 and CDR2 are DFQATT and SNEGSKA (reference sequence). This CDR3 is built from 15 residues. CDR3 coding DNA: TGCAGTGCTAGAGATCTAATCTCCGAAAGGGTGTCCCAGTACTTC. It codes for CSARDLISERVSQYF.

This clonotype was observed a single time. The rearrangement joins TRBV20-1 to TRBJ1-2; a weak D match, TRBD1 (6 bases). This CDR3 region has 12 residues. The ends were cut back, 5 bases at V and 8 bases at J, with 15 bases in the middle. CDR1 is DFQATT and CDR2 is SNEGSKA in the germline V gene (reference sequence). Written as DNA, the CDR3 is TGCAGTGCTCTCGACAGGCTCGGAGGCTACACCTTC. Translation: CSALDRLGGYTF.

This clonotype was seen only a few times. V usage is TRBV6-2 or TRBV6-3 and J usage is TRBJ2-7; 9 bases fit TRBD2. Germline values: CDR1 MNHEY, CDR2 SVGEGT. This CDR3 region has 16 residues. Losses at the gene ends were 0 bases for V and 7 bases for J; bases not matched to a gene: 10. In DNA form, the CDR3 reads TGTGCCAGCAGTTACTCGAGAGCGGGGGGCTACAATGAGCAGTACTTC. The encoded protein is CASSYSRAGGYNEQYF.